Below, 18 T cell receptor beta chains from the same sample are listed, as sequenced in a study of blood T cells in healthy people across ages. Alongside a J-beta primer mix, a sample-barcoded 5' primer served in a second PCR lasting 7 to 11 cycles. TCRdb passed the 5' RACE reads through MiXCR, listing each CDR3 protein once. The data contain more than 650,000 distinct CDR3 sequences, roughly 53% of them singletons. Sequencing was carried out using blood. The receptors originated from an elderly man in good health.

In its sample, this clonotype was seen a few times. V usage is TRBV5-1 and J usage is TRBJ1-1; D is perhaps TRBD1 (5 bases). The ends were cut back, 0 bases at V and 3 bases at J, with 12 bases in the middle. Per germline, CDR1 SGHRS and CDR2 YFSETQ. The CDR3 is made up of 15 amino acids. CDR3 amino acids: CASSLVQARDTEAFF. For the CDR3, the DNA is TGCGCCAGCAGCTTGGTCCAGGCCAGGGACACTGAAGCTTTCTTT.

The V gene is TRBV20-1, the J gene TRBJ2-1, with D possibly being TRBD2 (6 bases). Gene TRBJ2-7 matches the end of the DNA better, so the J call may be wrong. This CDR3 region has 14 residues. CDR1 DFQATT and CDR2 SNEGSKA come from the germline V gene (reference sequence). The chain's CDR3 is CSARGLTKYNEQYF. CDR3 coding DNA: TGCAGTGCGAGGGGACTCACGAAATACAATGAGCAGTACTTC.

The chain recombines TRBV4-2 with TRBJ2-6, with D unclear. CDR3 size: 16 residues. Trimming removed 6 bases from V and 0 bases from J, with 12 bases in between. Looked up from germline, CDR1 is LGHNA and CDR2 is YNFKEQ. CDR3 region: CASRQTGYSGANVLTF. Written as DNA, the CDR3 is TGTGCCAGCAGGCAGACGGGTTACTCTGGGGCCAACGTCCTGACTTTC.

This clonotype was observed a few times. This chain uses TRBV25-1 with TRBJ1-4; D perhaps matches TRBD1 (5 bases). The germline V gene has CDR1 MGHDK and CDR2 SYGVNS. V was trimmed by 5 bases and J by 3 bases, leaving 13 bases between them. The CDR3 covers 15 residues. The CDR3 DNA is TGTGCCAGCAGTCTGCAGGGAAGAGCTAATGAAAAACTGTTTTTT. Translation: CASSLQGRANEKLFF.

This clonotype was seen a few times. V usage is TRBV6-5 and J usage is TRBJ2-1, with no clear D. Per germline, CDR1 MNHEY and CDR2 SVGAGI. The CDR3 is 11 residues long. The germline V and J ends were trimmed by 0 bases and 10 bases, with 4 bases remaining between them. CDR3 DNA: TGTGCCAGCAGTTACTCCCGCGAGCAGTTCTTC. Translation gives CASSYSREQFF.

The J gene is TRBJ2-7, the V gene TRBV4-2; 7 bases agree with TRBD2. CDR3 length: 20 amino acids. Trimming cost V 0 bases and J 4 bases; bases outside gene matches: 21. The germline V gene has CDR1 LGHNA and CDR2 YNFKEQ. The CDR3 spells CASSQDLLKVSGGGRYEQYF. CDR3 DNA: TGTGCCAGCAGCCAAGATCTCTTAAAGGTTTCGGGAGGCGGACGATACGAGCAGTACTTC.

The V gene is TRBV6-1, the J gene TRBJ1-1, with no clear D. Trimming cost V 2 bases and J 5 bases, with 15 bases left between them. Germline V gene sequence: CDR1 MNHNS, CDR2 SASEGT. The CDR3 loop spans 15 amino acids. For the CDR3, the DNA is TGTGCCAGCAGTGAATATACGGTGGGATGGACTGAAGCTTTCTTT. This codes for CASSEYTVGWTEAFF.

In its sample, this clonotype was seen a few times. This chain connects TRBV3-1 to TRBJ2-7; 8 nucleotides line up with TRBD1. Trimming took 4 bases from V and 7 from J; bases not matched to a gene: 3. Germline values: CDR1 LGHDT, CDR2 YNNKEL (reference sequence). CDR3 length: 12 amino acids. DNA of the CDR3: TGTGCCAGCAGCCCCAGGGGGCGGGAGCAGTACTTC. It yields the protein CASSPRGREQYF.

The chain joins TRBV2 to TRBJ2-4; 14 nucleotides align to TRBD2. There are 14 residues in the CDR3. Germline trimming cut 5 bases from V and 13 bases from J; bases unmatched to any gene: 7. The germline V gene encodes CDR1 SNHLY and CDR2 FYNNEI. The CDR3 reads CASSLGLAGVEQYF. The CDR3 DNA sequence: TGTGCCAGCAGTCTGGGACTAGCGGGAGTAGAGCAGTACTTC.

This clonotype was detected ten times or more. This sequence joins TRBV3-1 and TRBJ2-5; the D gene is possibly TRBD2 (6 bases). Germline values: CDR1 LGHDT, CDR2 YNNKEL (reference sequence). The CDR3 runs 15 residues. Trimming took off 2 bases at V and 7 bases at J, with 17 bases between the two ends. CDR3 nucleotides: TGTGCCAGCAGCCAATGGGCTCAGCAGGAGGGGACCCAGTACTTC. It codes for CASSQWAQQEGTQYF.

The rearrangement uses TRBV6-5 and TRBJ2-7, with a possible D match to TRBD2 (6 bases). The V gene lost 6 bases and the J gene lost 2 bases, with 11 bases spanning the gap. Germline lookup yields CDR1 MNHEY and CDR2 SVGAGI. This CDR3 comprises 13 residues. The CDR3 is CASSLAPTYEQYF. CDR3 DNA: TGTGCCAGCAGCCTAGCGCCGACCTACGAGCAGTACTTC.

This clonotype was counted a few times. The chain combines TRBV6-5 with TRBJ2-7; D is undetermined. The V and J ends lost 3 bases and 0 bases respectively, with 21 bases between them. This CDR3 is built from 18 residues. The germline gives CDR1 MNHEY, CDR2 SVGAGI. The CDR3 DNA is TGTGCCAGCAGTTATTTCCCCCAACAATCCGCAAGCTCCTACGAGCAGTACTTC. Its translation: CASSYFPQQSASSYEQYF.

The chain couples TRBV10-3 to TRBJ2-1; D is undetermined. The CDR3 has 12 amino acids. V dropped 6 bases and J dropped 3 bases, with 6 bases sitting between them. The germline gives CDR1 ENHRY, CDR2 SYGVKD. The CDR3 loop is CAIRANYNEQFF. The CDR3 DNA follows: TGTGCCATCAGAGCAAACTACAATGAGCAGTTCTTC.

The V and J genes are TRBV20-1 and TRBJ1-6, with 7 bases lining up with TRBD1. The CDR3 is 15 residues long. Germline CDR1 is DFQATT and CDR2 is SNEGSKA (reference sequence). V trimming: 1 base; J trimming: 8 bases; junction bases outside the gene matches: 8. This CDR3 is CSARGTGSRDSPLHF. The CDR3 coding sequence is TGCAGTGCTAGAGGGACAGGCTCACGGGATTCACCCCTCCACTTT.

The genes are TRBV6-5 and TRBJ2-7; D remains unclear. Trimming removed 10 bases at V and 3 bases at J, with 7 bases between. CDR1 is MNHEY and CDR2 is SVGAGI in the germline V gene. The CDR3 length is 10 residues. The CDR3 DNA is TGTGCCACCTACCACTACGAGCAGTACTTC. This translates into CATYHYEQYF.

This chain joins TRBV29-1 and TRBJ1-1, with D perhaps TRBD1 (5 bases). Germline CDR1 and CDR2: SQVTM and ANQGSEA. The CDR3 runs to 11 residues. V was clipped by 7 bases and J by 1 base, with 7 bases between them. CDR3 sequence: CSGDRNTEAFF. The CDR3 DNA follows: TGCAGCGGCGACAGGAACACTGAAGCTTTCTTT.

The CDR3 is CASSAGEYNEQFF. The CDR3 DNA reads TGTGCCAGCAGTGCCGGGGAGTACAATGAGCAGTTCTTC. V is TRBV6-4 and J is TRBJ2-1; TRBD2 is a possible D gene (5 bases). V lost 4 bases, J lost 4 bases, and 8 bases lay in between. CDR3 length: 13 residues. The germline V gene encodes CDR1 MRHNA and CDR2 SNTAGT.

V and J are TRBV28 and TRBJ2-3, with D possibly matching TRBD2 (5 bases). V was cut by 4 bases and J by 8 bases, with 19 bases left in between. The V gene's germline CDR1 is MDHEN and CDR2 SYDVKM. The CDR3 is 15 amino acids. CDR3 region: CASSSPPTGKGTQYF. The CDR3 DNA follows: TGTGCCAGCAGTTCCCCCCCGACGGGAAAGGGTACGCAGTATTTT.